Listed below are T cell receptor beta chains from one sample, sequenced in a study of cytomegalovirus exposure and HLA in healthy donors. Only in-frame clones appear in the TCRdb table, and some are missing; sequencing was by immunoSEQ multiplex PCR. Here the sample spans roughly 230,000 clones, about 90% being singletons. Input material: PBMCs. The source is a girl aged 2-10 years in good health and CMV-seronegative. The conserved cysteine and the conserved F or W are not part of the CDR3 here.

V gene	J gene	CDR3 protein
TRBV13	TRBJ1-5	ASSQEAEQGDQPQH
TRBV15	TRBJ2-7	ATSRNLADEQY
TRBV10-2	TRBJ2-5	ASTKFGTDEETQY
TRBV2	TRBJ1-1	TSKGQKNTEAF
TRBV6-1	TRBJ1-2	ASSEAGTSVYGYT
TRBV9	TRBJ2-3	ASSVDPGGADTQY
TRBV9	TRBJ2-7	ASSVEGDSYEQY
TRBV18	TRBJ1-6	ASSPVYGGNNSPLH
TRBV6-5	.	ASSYVADSTYEQY
TRBV19	TRBJ1-5	ASSPRGFNQPQH
TRBV30	TRBJ2-1	AWTPFGGGETTYNEQF
TRBV7-6	TRBJ2-2	ASSLAPATSGYTGELF
TRBV2	TRBJ2-4	ASSRGADIQY
TRBV15	TRBJ2-3	ATSRGREKGTDTQY
TRBV5-1	.	ASSLGGTESDEQY
TRBV19	TRBJ2-3	ASSLGAGGTDTQY
TRBV7-8	TRBJ2-3	ASSLGGLTSTDTQY
TRBV5-1	TRBJ1-1	ASSWSRTGRRAF
TRBV4-2	TRBJ2-2	ASSQVPAGPTGELF
TRBV6-5	TRBJ2-1	ASTSGLAEYNEQF
TRBV7-9	TRBJ1-6	ASSLGDSNSPLH
TRBV7-9	TRBJ1-1	SSSSGTGFDTEAF
TRBV5-6	TRBJ1-1	ASSLNMNTEAF
TRBV11-2	TRBJ1-2	ASSLAPGSNYGYT
TRBV20-1	TRBJ2-5	SARGGETQY
TRBV5-1	TRBJ2-5	ASSLGLAGGETQY
TRBV28	TRBJ1-3	ASTDRILSGNTIY
TRBV5-6	TRBJ2-2	ASSFTGPNTGELF
TRBV18	TRBJ2-1	ASSPVGGTYNEQF
TRBV6-1	TRBJ1-4	ASSDPPPGQGVVDEKLF
TRBV6-5	TRBJ1-1	ASSTDRLVTEAF
TRBV7-7	TRBJ2-2	ASSEGGPGELF
TRBV6-5	TRBJ2-1	ASRRPSGGGYEQF
TRBV18	TRBJ1-1	ASSPQGGTEAF
TRBV9	TRBJ2-1	ASSLGLAADNEQF
TRBV7-2	TRBJ2-1	ASSHSTSYEQF
TRBV11-2	TRBJ1-5	ASSQGLHEPQH
TRBV19	TRBJ2-1	ASLGTSSYNEQF